This T cell receptor beta chain was obtained from a study of cytomegalovirus exposure and HLA in healthy donors. Study-level findings and limits: Many donors carried some public TCRs, although rarity characterized most TCR sequences.

Remarks on this clone: No antigen is known for it.

Libraries were prepared by immunoSEQ multiplex PCR; TCRdb keeps only in-frame clonotypes and omits some of them. This table has about 140,000 clones, 85% to 95% appearing once. The CDR3 has 12 residues. V was shortened by 3 bases and J by 3 bases, with 6 bases between the two germline ends. Germline V gene sequence: CDR1 MDHEN, CDR2 SYDVKM. The donors were members of the validation cohort comprising over a hundred subjects, separate from the roughly 690-subject first cohort. The sample consisted of PBMCs. The sequence derives from a man aged 18 to 30 in good health and CMV-seropositive. The gene calls are TRBV28 and TRBJ2-7; no clear D gene. The CDR3 nucleotides read TGTGCCAGCAGTTTGGGCGACTACGAGCAGTACTTC. Translated, it gives CASSLGDYEQYF.